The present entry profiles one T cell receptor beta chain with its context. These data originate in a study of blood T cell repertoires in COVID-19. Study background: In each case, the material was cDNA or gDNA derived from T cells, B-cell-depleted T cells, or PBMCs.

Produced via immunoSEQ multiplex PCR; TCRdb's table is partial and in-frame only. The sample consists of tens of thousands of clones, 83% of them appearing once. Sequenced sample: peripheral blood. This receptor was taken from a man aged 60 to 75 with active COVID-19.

The CDR3 region is CASTRRGDMGSYEQYF. The DNA for the CDR3 is TGTGCCAGCACCCGGAGAGGGGACATGGGCTCCTACGAGCAGTACTTC. The chain carries TRBV27 and TRBJ2-7, with a possible D match to TRBD1 (6 bases). The CDR3 spans 16 residues. V lost 7 bases, J lost 0 bases, and 19 bases lay in between. Germline V gene sequence: CDR1 MNHEY, CDR2 SMNVEV (reference sequence).